This T cell receptor (beta chain) is drawn from a study of T cells in Graves' hyperthyroidism and ophthalmopathy. General study results and limits: Model-based prediction identified ophthalmopathy a median around seven months prior to its onset.

CDR1 is MDHEN, CDR2 SYDVKM, per germline. The V and J ends lost 7 bases and 0 bases, in that order; junction bases with no gene match: 10. The CDR3 is 20 amino acids. Many counts were recorded for this clonotype. No antigen is known for it. Newly diagnosed hyperthyroidism, duration under 2 months, in patients aged 18 to 65. Researchers took RNA transcripts and amplified the TCR beta CDR3 regions from them. First-round RT-PCR with HTBI primers amplified the TCR CDR3 region. TCRdb redid the calling of the multiplex PCR reads with MiXCR, one entry per CDR3 protein. The sample has approximately 270,000 distinct CDR3 sequences, roughly 15% seen once.

The specimen was blood. The sequence came from a woman aged 40 to 50 with Graves' hyperthyroidism that later progressed to Graves' ophthalmopathy. This chain uses TRBV28 with TRBJ2-6; the match to TRBD2 covers 15 bases. The CDR3 loop is CASKTLRTSGRASGANVLTF. The CDR3 DNA sequence: TGTGCCAGCAAAACTCTACGGACTAGCGGGAGGGCCTCTGGGGCCAACGTCCTGACTTTC.